This TCR beta chain is drawn from a study of cytomegalovirus exposure and HLA in healthy donors. About the research overall: In a later analysis, it was reported that the 120 or so validation repertoires had been produced on the same platform as the roughly 700 repertoires belonging to the first cohort. Study-level results: Researchers catalogued about 160 TCR beta chains as cytomegalovirus-associated. Among the CMV-associated chains, three were confirmed in vitro as specific for CMV antigens.

Clones were sequenced by immunoSEQ multiplex PCR, and TCRdb holds only the in-frame ones, with some missing. This sample has roughly 65,000 clones, with around 93% found just once. Concerning this clone: The target antigen is unknown.

The TCR was taken from a man aged 18 to 35 in good health and CMV-seronegative. Sequencing was carried out using PBMCs.

In DNA, the CDR3 is TGCGCCAGCAGCCAAGATGGGGGGACAGGGTACTCCTACGAGCAGTACTTC. Amino acid sequence: CASSQDGGTGYSYEQYF. The J gene is TRBJ2-7, the V gene TRBV4-3, with 9 bases identical to TRBD1. This CDR3 spans 17 amino acids. Germline CDR1 reads LGHNA; CDR2 reads YSLEER. Trimming cost V 0 bases and J 0 bases; bases outside gene matches: 6.